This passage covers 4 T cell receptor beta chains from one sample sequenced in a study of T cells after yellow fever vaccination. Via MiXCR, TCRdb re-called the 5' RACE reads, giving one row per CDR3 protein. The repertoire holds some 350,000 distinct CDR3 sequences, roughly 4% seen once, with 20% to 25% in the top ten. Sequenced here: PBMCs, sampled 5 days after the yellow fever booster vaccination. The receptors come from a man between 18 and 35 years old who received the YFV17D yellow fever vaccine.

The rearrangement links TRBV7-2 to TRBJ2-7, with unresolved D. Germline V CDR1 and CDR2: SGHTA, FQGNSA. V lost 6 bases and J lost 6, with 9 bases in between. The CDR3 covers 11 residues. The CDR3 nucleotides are TGTGCCAGCAGTCCCGGCGTCGAGCAGTACGTC. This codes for CASSPGVEQYV.

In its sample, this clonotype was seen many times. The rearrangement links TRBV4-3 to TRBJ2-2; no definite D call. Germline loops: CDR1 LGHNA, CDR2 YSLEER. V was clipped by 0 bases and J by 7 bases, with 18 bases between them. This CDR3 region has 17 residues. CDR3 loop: CASSQDTTGGVHGELFF. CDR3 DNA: TGCGCCAGCAGCCAAGATACCACCGGCGGTGTTCACGGGGAGCTGTTTTTT.

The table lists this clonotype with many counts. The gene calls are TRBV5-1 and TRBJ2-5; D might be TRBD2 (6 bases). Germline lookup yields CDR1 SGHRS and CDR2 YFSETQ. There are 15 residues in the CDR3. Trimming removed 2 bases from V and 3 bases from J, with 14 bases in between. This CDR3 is CASSLLPGVKETQYF. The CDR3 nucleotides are TGCGCCAGCAGCTTACTTCCGGGAGTCAAAGAGACCCAGTACTTC. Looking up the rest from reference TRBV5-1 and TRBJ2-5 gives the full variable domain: KAGVTQTPRYLIKTRGQQVTLSCSPISGHRSVSWYQQTPGQGLQFLFEYFSETQRNKGNFPGRFSGRQFSNSRSEMNVSTLELGDSALYLCASSLLPGVKETQYFGPGTRLLVL.

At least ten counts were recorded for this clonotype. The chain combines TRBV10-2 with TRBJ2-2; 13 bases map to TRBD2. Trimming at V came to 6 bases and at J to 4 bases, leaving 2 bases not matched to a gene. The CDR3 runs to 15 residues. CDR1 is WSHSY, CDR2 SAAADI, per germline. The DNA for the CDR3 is TGCGCCAGCAGAACTAGCGGGGGGGGCACCGGGGAGCTGTTTTTT. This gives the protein CASRTSGGGTGELFF.